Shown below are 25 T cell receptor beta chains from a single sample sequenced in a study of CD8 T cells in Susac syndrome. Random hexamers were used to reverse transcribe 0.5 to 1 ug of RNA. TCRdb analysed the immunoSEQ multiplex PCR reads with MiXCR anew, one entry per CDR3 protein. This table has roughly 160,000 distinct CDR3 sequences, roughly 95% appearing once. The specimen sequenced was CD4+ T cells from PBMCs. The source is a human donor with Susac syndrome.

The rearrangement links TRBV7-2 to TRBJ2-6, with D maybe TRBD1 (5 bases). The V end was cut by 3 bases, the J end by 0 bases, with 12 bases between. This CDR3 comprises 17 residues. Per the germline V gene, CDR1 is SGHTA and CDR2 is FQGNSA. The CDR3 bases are TGTGCCAGCAGCTTGGTCACAGGTTTCTCTGGGGCCAACGTCCTGACTTTC. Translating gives CASSLVTGFSGANVLTF.

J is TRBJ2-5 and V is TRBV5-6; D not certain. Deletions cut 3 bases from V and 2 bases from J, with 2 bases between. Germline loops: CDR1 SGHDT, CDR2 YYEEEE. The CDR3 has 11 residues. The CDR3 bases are TGTGCCAGCAGCTGGCAAGAGACCCAGTACTTC. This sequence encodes CASSWQETQYF.

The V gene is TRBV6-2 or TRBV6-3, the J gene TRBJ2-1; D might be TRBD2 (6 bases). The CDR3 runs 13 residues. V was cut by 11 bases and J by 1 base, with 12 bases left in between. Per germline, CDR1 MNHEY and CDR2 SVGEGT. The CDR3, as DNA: TGTGCCGGGTCGGAGGGATCCTACAATGAGCAGTTCTTC. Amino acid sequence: CAGSEGSYNEQFF.

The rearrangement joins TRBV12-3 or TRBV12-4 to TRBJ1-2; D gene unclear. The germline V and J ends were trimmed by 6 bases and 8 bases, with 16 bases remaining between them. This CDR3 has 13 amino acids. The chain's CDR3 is CASRPTVSGGYTF. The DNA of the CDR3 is TGTGCCAGCAGACCAACAGTGTCGGGAGGCTACACCTTC.

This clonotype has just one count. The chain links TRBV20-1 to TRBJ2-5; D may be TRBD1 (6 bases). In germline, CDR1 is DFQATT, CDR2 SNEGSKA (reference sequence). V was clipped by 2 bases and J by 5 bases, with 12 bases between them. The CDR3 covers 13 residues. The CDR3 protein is CSARRGIGETQYF. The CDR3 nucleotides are TGCAGTGCTAGAAGGGGGATCGGGGAGACCCAGTACTTC.

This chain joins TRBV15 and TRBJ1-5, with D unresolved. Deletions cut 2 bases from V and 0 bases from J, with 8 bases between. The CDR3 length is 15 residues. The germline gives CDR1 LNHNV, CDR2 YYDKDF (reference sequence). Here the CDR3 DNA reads TGTGCCACCAGCAGACGGTCTGGTAGCAATCAGCCCCAGCATTTT. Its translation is CATSRRSGSNQPQHF.

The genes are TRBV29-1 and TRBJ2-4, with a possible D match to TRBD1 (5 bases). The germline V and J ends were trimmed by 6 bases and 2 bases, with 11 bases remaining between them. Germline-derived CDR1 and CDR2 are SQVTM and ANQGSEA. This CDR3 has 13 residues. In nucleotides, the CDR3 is TGCAGCGTCCGGACATCCTCCAAAAACATTCAGTACTTC. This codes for CSVRTSSKNIQYF.

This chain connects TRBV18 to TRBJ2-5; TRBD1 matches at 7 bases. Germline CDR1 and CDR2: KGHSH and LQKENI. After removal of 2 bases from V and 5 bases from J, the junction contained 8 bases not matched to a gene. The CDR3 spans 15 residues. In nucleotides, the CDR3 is TGTGCCAGCTCACCAGACAGGGCGGTCCACGAGACCCAGTACTTC. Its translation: CASSPDRAVHETQYF.

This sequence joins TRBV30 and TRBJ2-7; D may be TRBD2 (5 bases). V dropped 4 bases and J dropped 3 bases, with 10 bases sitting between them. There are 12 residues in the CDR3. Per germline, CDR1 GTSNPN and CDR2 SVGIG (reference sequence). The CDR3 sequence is CAWIASSYEQYF. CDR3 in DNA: TGTGCCTGGATAGCTAGCAGCTACGAGCAGTACTTC.

CDR3 in amino acids: CASSSRDRGHEQYV. In nucleotides, the CDR3 is TGTGCCAGCAGTAGCCGGGACAGGGGCCACGAGCAGTACGTC. This chain connects TRBV27 to TRBJ2-7; 10 nucleotides align to TRBD1. V was pared by 5 bases and J by 5 bases, with 6 bases of the junction left unmatched. The CDR3 spans 14 residues. Germline CDR1 reads MNHEY; CDR2 reads SMNVEV (reference sequence).

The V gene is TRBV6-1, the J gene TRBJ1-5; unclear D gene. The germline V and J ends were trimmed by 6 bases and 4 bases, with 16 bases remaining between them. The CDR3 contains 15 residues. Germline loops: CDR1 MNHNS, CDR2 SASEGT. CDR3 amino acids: CASSAEVARNQPQHF. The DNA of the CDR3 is TGTGCCAGCAGCGCCGAGGTAGCCCGGAATCAGCCCCAGCATTTT.

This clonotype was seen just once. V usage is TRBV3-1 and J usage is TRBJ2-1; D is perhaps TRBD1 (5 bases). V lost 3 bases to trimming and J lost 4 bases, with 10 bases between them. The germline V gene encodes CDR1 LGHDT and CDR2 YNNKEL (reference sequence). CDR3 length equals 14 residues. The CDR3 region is CASSHSDRYNEQFF. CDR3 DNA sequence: TGTGCCAGCAGCCACTCCGACAGATACAATGAGCAGTTCTTC.

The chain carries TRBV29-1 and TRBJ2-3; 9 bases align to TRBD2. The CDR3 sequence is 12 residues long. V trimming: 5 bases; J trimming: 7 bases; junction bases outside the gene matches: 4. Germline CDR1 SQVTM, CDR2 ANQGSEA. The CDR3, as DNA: TGCAGCGTTAGGACTAGCGTCCATACGCAGTATTTT. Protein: CSVRTSVHTQYF.

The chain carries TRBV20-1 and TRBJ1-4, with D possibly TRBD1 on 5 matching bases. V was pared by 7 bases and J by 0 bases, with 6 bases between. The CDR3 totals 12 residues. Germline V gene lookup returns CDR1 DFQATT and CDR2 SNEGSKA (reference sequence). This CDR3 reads CSGTTTNEKLFF. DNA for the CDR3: TGCAGTGGGACAACAACTAATGAAAAACTGTTTTTT.

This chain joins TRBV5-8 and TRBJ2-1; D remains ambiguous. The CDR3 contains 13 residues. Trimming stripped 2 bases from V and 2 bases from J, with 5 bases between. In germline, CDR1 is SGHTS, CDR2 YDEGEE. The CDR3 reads CASSFTPYNEQFF. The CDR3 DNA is TGTGCCAGCAGCTTCACGCCCTACAATGAGCAGTTCTTC.

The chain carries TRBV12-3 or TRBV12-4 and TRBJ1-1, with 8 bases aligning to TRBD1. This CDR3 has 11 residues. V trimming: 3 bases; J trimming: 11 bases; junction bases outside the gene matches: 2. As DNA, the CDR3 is TGTGCCAGCAGTTTCACAGGGGGGGCTTTCTTT. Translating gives CASSFTGGAFF.

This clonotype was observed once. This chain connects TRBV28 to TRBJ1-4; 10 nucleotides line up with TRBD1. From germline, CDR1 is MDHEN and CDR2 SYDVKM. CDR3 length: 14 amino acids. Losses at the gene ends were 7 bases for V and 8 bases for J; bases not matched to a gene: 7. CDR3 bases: TGTGCCAGCACCTCTGGGACAGGGGTCGAAAAACTGTTTTTT. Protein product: CASTSGTGVEKLFF.

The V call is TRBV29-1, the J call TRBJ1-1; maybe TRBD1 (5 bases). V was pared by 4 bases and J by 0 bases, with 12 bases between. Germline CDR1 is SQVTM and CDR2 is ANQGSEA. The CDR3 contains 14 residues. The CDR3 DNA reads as TGCAGCGTTGGTAAGGGGCAATTGAACACTGAAGCTTTCTTT. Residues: CSVGKGQLNTEAFF.

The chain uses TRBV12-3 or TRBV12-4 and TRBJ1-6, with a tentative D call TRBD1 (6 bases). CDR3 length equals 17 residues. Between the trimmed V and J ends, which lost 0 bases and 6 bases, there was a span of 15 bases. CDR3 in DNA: TGTGCCAGCAGTTTAGCCAGGGGCGCGGGAGCTAATTCACCCCTCCACTTT. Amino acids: CASSLARGAGANSPLHF.

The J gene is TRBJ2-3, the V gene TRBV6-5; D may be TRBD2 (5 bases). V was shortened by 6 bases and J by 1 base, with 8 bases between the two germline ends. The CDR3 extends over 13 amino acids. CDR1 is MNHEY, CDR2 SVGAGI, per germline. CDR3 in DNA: TGTGCCAGCAGAGGAGCGGGCACAGATACGCAGTATTTT. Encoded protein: CASRGAGTDTQYF.

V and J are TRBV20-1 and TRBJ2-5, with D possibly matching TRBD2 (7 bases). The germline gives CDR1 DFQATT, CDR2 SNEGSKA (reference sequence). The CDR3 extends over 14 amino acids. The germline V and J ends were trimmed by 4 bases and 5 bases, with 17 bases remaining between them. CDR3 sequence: CSAKRGGFGETQYF. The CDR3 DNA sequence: TGCAGTGCTAAGAGGGGGGGGTTCGGGGAGACCCAGTACTTC.

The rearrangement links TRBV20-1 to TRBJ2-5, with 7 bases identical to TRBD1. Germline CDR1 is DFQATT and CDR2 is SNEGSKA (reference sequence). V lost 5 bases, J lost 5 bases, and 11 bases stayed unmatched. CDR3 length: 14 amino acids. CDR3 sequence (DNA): TGCAGTGCTGGGTTGACAGGGCGATGGGAGACCCAGTACTTC. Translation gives CSAGLTGRWETQYF.

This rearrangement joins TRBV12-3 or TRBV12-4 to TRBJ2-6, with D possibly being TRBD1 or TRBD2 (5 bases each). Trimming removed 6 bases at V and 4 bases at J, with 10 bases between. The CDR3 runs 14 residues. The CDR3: CASSPGTGANVLTF. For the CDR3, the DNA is TGTGCCAGCAGCCCGGGGACCGGGGCCAACGTCCTGACTTTC.

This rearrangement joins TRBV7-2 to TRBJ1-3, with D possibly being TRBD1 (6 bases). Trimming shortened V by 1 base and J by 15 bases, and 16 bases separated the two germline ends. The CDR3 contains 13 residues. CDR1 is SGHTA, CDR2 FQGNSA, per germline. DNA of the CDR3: TGTGCCAGCAGCTTAGAGGCCACGGACAGCTCATATTTT. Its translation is CASSLEATDSSYF.

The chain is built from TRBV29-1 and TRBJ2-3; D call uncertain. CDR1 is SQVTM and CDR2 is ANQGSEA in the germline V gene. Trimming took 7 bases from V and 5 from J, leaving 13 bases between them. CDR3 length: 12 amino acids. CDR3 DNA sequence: TGCAGCGCTCGAACTCGTATAGATACGCAGTATTTT. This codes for CSARTRIDTQYF.